Each of the 30 T cell receptor beta chains below was sequenced from the same sample in a study of tumor-infiltrating lymphocytes in localized non-small cell lung cancer. The data were produced by immunoSEQ multiplex PCR, yet TCRdb's version contains in-frame clones alone and is incomplete. The profile covers about 9,800 clones, with over 60% appearing a single time and less than 25% taken by the ten largest. Sequencing was done on a sample of lung tumor tissue. The receptor set was obtained from a human donor with non-small cell lung cancer.

V gene TRBV6-5 combines with J gene TRBJ1-2; 9 bases align to TRBD1. This CDR3 has 13 amino acids. V trimming: 4 bases; J trimming: 8 bases; junction bases outside the gene matches: 5. Germline CDR1 and CDR2: MNHEY and SVGAGI. Written as DNA, the CDR3 is TGTGCCAGCAGTTCTAACACAGGGGGCGGCTACACCTTC. Translation: CASSSNTGGGYTF.

This rearrangement joins TRBV14 to TRBJ2-5, with TRBD1 as a possible D gene (5 bases). V shed 4 bases and J shed 5 bases, with 11 bases lying between them. CDR1 and CDR2 from the germline V gene are SGHDN and FVKESK. CDR3 length: 13 residues. CDR3 sequence reads: CASSLWSGETQYF. The CDR3 DNA is TGTGCCAGCAGCCTATGGTCAGGGGAGACCCAGTACTTC.

This sequence joins TRBV19 and TRBJ2-5; no firm D call. V lost 1 base and J lost 4, with 4 bases in between. There are 12 residues in the CDR3. The germline CDR1 and CDR2 sequences are LNHDA and SQIVND (reference sequence). Here the CDR3 DNA reads TGTGCCAGTAGTATAGCAGGAGAGACCCAGTACTTC. It translates to CASSIAGETQYF.

This chain links TRBV6-4 with TRBJ1-1; D is possibly TRBD1 (6 bases). The CDR3 loop spans 16 amino acids. Trimming removed 0 bases from V and 5 bases from J, with 16 bases in between. Germline loops: CDR1 MRHNA, CDR2 SNTAGT. CDR3 sequence: CASSDSFGGRGTEAFF. In DNA form, the CDR3 reads TGTGCCAGCAGTGACTCCTTCGGGGGCAGGGGAACTGAAGCTTTCTTT.

The chain has TRBV6-1 and TRBJ2-5; D may match TRBD1 or TRBD2 (5 bases each). Trimming left V 6 bases short and J 0 bases short, with 8 bases between. CDR3 length: 13 amino acids. CDR1 is MNHNS, CDR2 SASEGT, per germline. CDR3 DNA sequence: TGTGCCAGCAGGGGACGGAACCAAGAGACCCAGTACTTC. Its protein product is CASRGRNQETQYF.

This chain links TRBV29-1 with TRBJ2-7; 8 bases fit TRBD2. The CDR3 totals 16 residues. V shed 1 base, J shed 0 bases, and the junction held 8 bases outside the gene matches. Per the germline V gene, CDR1 is SQVTM and CDR2 is ANQGSEA. The CDR3 loop reads CSVEVSRGGPSYEQYF. The CDR3 nucleotides are TGCAGCGTTGAAGTTTCTCGCGGGGGGCCCTCCTACGAGCAGTACTTC.

The rearrangement links TRBV29-1 to TRBJ1-1; D uncertain. Germline CDR1 SQVTM, CDR2 ANQGSEA. V lost 2 bases and J lost 0, with 7 bases in between. The CDR3 covers 13 residues. CDR3 amino acids: CSVEQTVNTEAFF. The CDR3 nucleotides read TGCAGCGTTGAACAAACAGTGAACACTGAAGCTTTCTTT.

The rearrangement links TRBV6-6 to TRBJ2-5; the D gene is possibly TRBD2 (6 bases). V lost 0 bases and J lost 13, with 12 bases in between. CDR3 length: 12 residues. CDR1 is MNHNY and CDR2 is SVGAGI in the germline V gene (reference sequence). The CDR3 DNA is TGTGCCAGCAGTTACTCGGTGGGGGAGGTGTACTTC. This sequence encodes CASSYSVGEVYF.

The chain recombines TRBV7-7 with TRBJ1-4; D gene uncertain. Germline V gene lookup returns CDR1 SSHAT and CDR2 FNYEAQ (reference sequence). Trimming stripped 2 bases from V and 3 bases from J, with 13 bases between. The CDR3 is 16 amino acids. The CDR3, as DNA: TGTGCCAGCAGCTTACCTATGGGTCCGGCTAATGAAAAACTGTTTTTT. Translation gives CASSLPMGPANEKLFF.

V gene TRBV5-4 combines with J gene TRBJ2-3; D is uncertain. V lost 3 bases and J 1 base, leaving 6 bases between the germline ends. CDR3 size: 13 residues. From germline, CDR1 is SGHNT and CDR2 YYREEE (reference sequence). Written as DNA, the CDR3 is TGTGCCAGCAGCTCGACTGGCACAGATACGCAGTATTTT. Its translation: CASSSTGTDTQYF.

The chain carries TRBV7-8 and TRBJ2-7, with unresolved D. Germline CDR1 reads SGHVS; CDR2 reads FQNEAQ. The V gene lost 2 bases and the J gene lost 1 base, with 12 bases spanning the gap. The CDR3 is 15 amino acids. The CDR3 nucleotides are TGTGCCAGCAGCTTACCCCAGGCTGGGTCCTACGAGCAGTACTTC. This sequence encodes CASSLPQAGSYEQYF.

This sequence joins TRBV5-1 and TRBJ1-2, with D hard to call. With 0 bases removed from V and 6 bases from J, the gap between germline ends came to 9 bases. This CDR3 contains 13 residues. From germline, CDR1 is SGHRS and CDR2 YFSETQ. The CDR3 DNA follows: TGCGCCAGCAGCTTGGTGGACCTCAATGGCTACACCTTC. It is translated as CASSLVDLNGYTF.

The rearrangement joins TRBV29-1 to TRBJ1-2, with 7 bases that match TRBD1. The CDR3 length is 10 residues. CDR1 is SQVTM and CDR2 is ANQGSEA in the germline V gene. The J segment lost 10 bases and the V segment lost 4 bases, leaving 3 bases of the junction unmatched. The CDR3 DNA reads TGCAGCGTTGTTGACAGGGCCTACACCTTC. This encodes CSVVDRAYTF.

This chain links TRBV6-5 with TRBJ1-3; D uncertain. The length of the CDR3 is 13 residues. Germline V gene lookup returns CDR1 MNHEY and CDR2 SVGAGI. The V gene lost 8 bases and the J gene lost 4 bases, with 12 bases spanning the gap. The CDR3 bases are TGTGCCAGCTCGGGGAACCTGGGAAACACCATATATTTT. Its translation is CASSGNLGNTIYF.

The V and J genes are TRBV4-1 and TRBJ1-2; 9 bases fit TRBD1. There are 17 residues in the CDR3. In germline, CDR1 is MGHRA, CDR2 YSYEKL. V trimming: 0 bases; J trimming: 7 bases; junction bases outside the gene matches: 12. In nucleotides, the CDR3 is TGCGCCAGCAGCCAAGATGAGCGGGGGACAGGGAAGCGTGGCTACACCTTC. Amino acid sequence: CASSQDERGTGKRGYTF.

V gene TRBV6-1 combines with J gene TRBJ1-2; TRBD1 is a possible D gene (5 bases). V lost 1 base and J lost 6, with 15 bases in between. Germline V gene lookup returns CDR1 MNHNS and CDR2 SASEGT. The CDR3 loop spans 15 amino acids. The CDR3 sequence: CASSEGQGLVDGYTF. The CDR3 coding sequence is TGTGCCAGCAGTGAAGGGCAGGGACTAGTTGATGGCTACACCTTC.

The J gene is TRBJ2-7, the V gene TRBV5-6, with 9 nucleotides matching TRBD1. V was pared by 6 bases and J by 2 bases, with 9 bases of the junction left unmatched. This CDR3 region has 15 residues. Germline-derived CDR1 and CDR2 are SGHDT and YYEEEE. This CDR3 is CASKGWGTGTYEQYF. The CDR3 DNA reads as TGTGCCAGCAAAGGGTGGGGGACAGGGACCTACGAGCAGTACTTC.

The J gene is TRBJ1-6, the V gene TRBV6-4; no firm D call. V shed 6 bases and J shed 5 bases, with 11 bases lying between them. The CDR3 is 14 amino acids. CDR1 and CDR2 (germline): MRHNA, SNTAGT. The CDR3: CASRRSPDNSPLHF. In DNA, the CDR3 is TGTGCCAGCAGGAGATCACCTGATAATTCACCCCTCCACTTT.

The chain couples TRBV6-1 to TRBJ1-2, with D perhaps TRBD1 (6 bases). Germline CDR1 MNHNS, CDR2 SASEGT. With 4 bases removed from V and 5 bases from J, the gap between germline ends came to 8 bases. The CDR3 loop spans 12 amino acids. The CDR3 nucleotides are TGTGCCAGCAGTGTGGACAGTTATGGCTACACCTTC. It encodes CASSVDSYGYTF.

This chain uses TRBV11-2 with TRBJ1-3, with D uncertain. The germline CDR1 and CDR2 sequences are SGHAT and FQNNGV. The CDR3 has 13 amino acids. The germline V and J ends were trimmed by 3 bases and 0 bases, with 3 bases remaining between them. As DNA, the CDR3 is TGTGCCAGCAGCTTGAGCTCTGGAAACACCATATATTTT. Protein product: CASSLSSGNTIYF.

The chain has TRBV5-1 and TRBJ2-7, with a tentative D call TRBD1 (6 bases). This CDR3 has 14 amino acids. Looked up from germline, CDR1 is SGHRS and CDR2 is YFSETQ. Trimming cost V 1 base and J 7 bases, with 15 bases left between them. The CDR3 sequence: CASSLYPGVGEQYF. The CDR3 DNA reads as TGCGCCAGCAGCTTGTATCCAGGGGTGGGTGAGCAGTACTTC.

The chain links TRBV7-2 to TRBJ2-2, with 7 bases identical to TRBD1. CDR3 length: 12 amino acids. Trimming removed 5 bases from V and 7 bases from J; junction bases left unmatched: 1. Germline-derived CDR1 and CDR2 are SGHTA and FQGNSA. In nucleotides, the CDR3 is TGTGCCAGCAGCCGGGACAGCGGGGAGCTGTTTTTT. It yields the protein CASSRDSGELFF.

The chain has TRBV2 and TRBJ2-1, with D uncertain. CDR3 size: 15 residues. The V and J ends lost 4 bases and 5 bases respectively, with 15 bases between them. Germline CDR1 reads SNHLY; CDR2 reads FYNNEI. The CDR3 loop is CASSGKLLGNNEQFF. As DNA, the CDR3 is TGTGCCAGCAGTGGTAAACTCTTAGGGAACAATGAGCAGTTCTTC. Based on the CDR3 plus reference TRBV2 and TRBJ2-1, the full variable domain is EPEVTQTPSHQVTQMGQEVILRCVPISNHLYFYWYRQILGQKVEFLVSFYNNEISEKSEIFDDQFSVERPDGSNFTLKIRSTKLEDSAMYFCASSGKLLGNNEQFFGPGTRLTVL.

The rearrangement joins TRBV6-5 to TRBJ1-2; the match to TRBD1 covers 10 bases. This CDR3 has 13 amino acids. CDR1 is MNHEY, CDR2 SVGAGI, per germline. V was pared by 6 bases and J by 8 bases, with 6 bases of the junction left unmatched. The CDR3: CASRRGTGDGYTF. CDR3 nucleotides: TGTGCCAGCAGACGAGGGACAGGGGACGGCTACACCTTC.

The rearrangement links TRBV6-5 to TRBJ2-3; 12 bases align to TRBD2. Germline lookup yields CDR1 MNHEY and CDR2 SVGAGI. The CDR3 is 16 amino acids. V lost 4 bases to trimming and J lost 5 bases; unmatched junction nucleotides: 7. This chain's CDR3 is CASSSTGLAGRDTQYF. The CDR3 nucleotides are TGTGCCAGCAGTTCGACAGGACTAGCGGGGAGAGATACGCAGTATTTT.

The count of this clone is one. The chain combines TRBV18 with TRBJ1-1; perhaps TRBD1 as D (5 bases). V lost 3 bases and J lost 0, with 8 bases in between. Germline-derived CDR1 and CDR2 are KGHSH and LQKENI. This CDR3 is built from 14 residues. CDR3 DNA sequence: TGTGCCAGCTCACCTTCGGGGGTGAACACTGAAGCTTTCTTT. Protein product: CASSPSGVNTEAFF.

Only a few counts were recorded for this clone. The rearrangement links TRBV7-2 to TRBJ2-7, with D possibly TRBD2 on 5 matching bases. The germline gives CDR1 SGHTA, CDR2 FQGNSA. With 2 bases removed from V and 2 bases from J, the gap between germline ends came to 16 bases. The length of the CDR3 is 16 residues. DNA of the CDR3: TGTGCCAGCAGCTTACACGGGAATATTAAGGCCTACGAGCAGTACTTC. Translating it yields CASSLHGNIKAYEQYF.

The V call is TRBV5-1, the J call TRBJ2-4; 9 bases map to TRBD1. Germline V lookup: CDR1 SGHRS, CDR2 YFSETQ. The ends lost 4 bases at V and 10 bases at J; junction bases unmatched: 9. The CDR3 is 14 amino acids. The CDR3 loop reads CASSSGTGRMIQYF. The CDR3 coding sequence is TGCGCCAGCAGCAGCGGGACAGGGAGGATGATTCAGTACTTC.

The gene calls are TRBV20-1 and TRBJ1-2; no firm D call. In germline, CDR1 is DFQATT, CDR2 SNEGSKA (reference sequence). CDR3 size: 11 residues. Trimming removed 0 bases at V and 10 bases at J, with 9 bases between. CDR3 sequence reads: CSARDEGSYTF. For the CDR3, the DNA is TGCAGTGCTAGAGATGAAGGTTCCTACACCTTC.

This chain links TRBV7-7 with TRBJ2-5; maybe TRBD1 (6 bases). V shed 5 bases and J shed 4 bases, with 14 bases lying between them. The germline CDR1 and CDR2 sequences are SSHAT and FNYEAQ (reference sequence). This CDR3 is 14 amino acids long. This CDR3 is CASSRPGAAETQYF. The CDR3 region has the DNA TGTGCCAGCAGCCGGCCAGGGGCTGCAGAGACCCAGTACTTC.